This entry lists 17 T cell receptor beta chains sequenced from one sample in a study of tumor and adjacent non-tumor tissue in lung cancer. RNA was extracted from bulk tissue without any cell sorting. This non-tumor lung sample came from over 3 cm beyond the tumor edge. The library came from three nested PCR rounds adapted from ARM-PCR protocols. TCRdb independently ran MiXCR on the multiplex PCR reads; one entry per CDR3 protein. The data contain about 86,000 distinct CDR3 sequences, 65% to 80% of them singletons. Material: distant non-tumor lung tissue. These receptor sequences come from a woman between 50 and 59 years old with non-small cell lung cancer.

This clonotype was observed a few times. The V and J genes are TRBV29-1 and TRBJ1-5; D might be TRBD1 (5 bases). Trimming stripped 8 bases from V and 5 bases from J, with 19 bases between. The CDR3 is made up of 14 amino acids. The germline V gene encodes CDR1 SQVTM and CDR2 ANQGSEA. The CDR3: CSFTGHRIDQPQHF. CDR3 sequence (DNA): TGCAGCTTCACAGGACACAGGATTGATCAGCCCCAGCATTTT.

As to this clonotype: The junction departs from germline at one end; a sequencing error may be responsible. The chain is built from TRBV20-1 and TRBJ2-1; 9 positions match TRBD2. The CDR3 runs to 14 residues. Germline V gene sequence: CDR1 DFQATT, CDR2 SNEGSKA (reference sequence). The CDR3 DNA is TGCAGTGCCCGGATAGCGGGAGCCGGCAATAAGCAGTTCTTC. Encoded protein: CSARIAGAGNKQFF.

Turning to this clonotype: One end of the junction does not line up with germline, which may come from a read error. J is TRBJ2-2 and V is TRBV20-1; maybe TRBD1 (6 bases). The CDR3 loop spans 15 amino acids. In germline, CDR1 is DFQATT, CDR2 SNEGSKA (reference sequence). The CDR3 region has the DNA TGCCGTGCTATACTGACAGGACGTAACACCGGGGAGCTGTTTTTT. Protein sequence: CRAILTGRNTGELFF.

As regards this clonotype: Relative to the germline gene, one junction end is altered; a read error may explain this. The CDR3 DNA reads as TGTGCCAGCGACCCGGGACAGGGCGTAGAGACCCAATACTTC. Protein product: CASDPGQGVETQYF. The J gene is TRBJ2-5, the V gene TRBV11-1, with 9 nucleotides matching TRBD1. Germline V gene lookup returns CDR1 SGHAT and CDR2 FQDESV (reference sequence). The CDR3 length is 14 residues.

For this clonotype: The junction shows a germline mismatch at one end, possibly a read error. The chain joins TRBV6-2 or TRBV6-3 to TRBJ1-1; D unresolved. The germline V gene encodes CDR1 MNHEY and CDR2 SVGEGT. There are 15 residues in the CDR3. The CDR3 DNA is TGTGCCAGCAGTTACTCGATGTGGGTTAACACTGAGGCTTTCTTT. Its translation: CASSYSMWVNTEAFF.

This clonotype was detected many times. The chain recombines TRBV6-5 with TRBJ1-1; D unresolved. The CDR3 has 14 amino acids. CDR1 MNHEY and CDR2 SVGAGI come from the germline V gene. Trimming left V 7 bases short and J 1 base short, with 13 bases between. CDR3 sequence (DNA): TGTGCCAGCAACAAAGAGCCGGGGAACACTGAAGCTTTCTTT. It yields the protein CASNKEPGNTEAFF.

Concerning this clonotype: Sequence at one end of the junction differs from germline and may be a read error. CDR3 sequence: CSVDSGVGDQPHHF. CDR3 DNA sequence: TGCAGCGTTGATTCGGGGGTTGGAGATCAGCCCCATCATTTT. The rearrangement links TRBV29-1 to TRBJ1-5; D possibly corresponds to TRBD1 (5 bases). This CDR3 contains 14 residues. Germline V gene sequence: CDR1 SQVTM, CDR2 ANQGSEA. The complete variable domain, with remaining parts taken from reference TRBV29-1 and TRBJ1-5, reads SAVISQKPSRDICQRGTSLTIQCQVDSQVTMMFWYRQQPGQSLTLIATANQGSEATYESGFVIDKFPISRPNLTFSTLTVSNMSPEDSSIYLCSVDSGVGDQPHHFGDGTRLSIL.

In this sample, this clonotype turned up once. This clone may be a read error of a much larger clone one base away. This chain connects TRBV20-1 to TRBJ1-1; possible D gene TRBD1, 6 bases. The CDR3 sequence is 12 residues long. The V and J ends lost 8 bases and 6 bases respectively, with 16 bases between them. The germline V gene has CDR1 DFQATT and CDR2 SNEGSKA (reference sequence). CDR3 nucleotides: TGCAGTACCGATAGGGGGGGCCCTGAAGCTTTCTTT. This encodes CSTDRGGPEAFF.

The CDR3 region has the DNA TGTGCCAGCAGCGCCCTAGAAGGAGTGGGGTGCGAGCAGTACTTC. It yields the protein CASSALEGVGCEQYF. J is TRBJ2-7 and V is TRBV11-3; D is unresolved. V was trimmed by 5 bases and J by 6 bases, leaving 20 bases between them. The CDR3 is 15 residues long. Per the germline V gene, CDR1 is SGHNT and CDR2 is YENEEA.

Remarks on this clonotype: No conserved phenylalanine or tryptophan ends this CDR3, so it is likely a read error. This chain links TRBV20-1 with TRBJ2-4; 9 bases map to TRBD2. Germline V CDR1 and CDR2: DFQATT, SNEGSKA (reference sequence). The ends lost 0 bases at V and 0 bases at J; junction bases unmatched: 12. The CDR3 has 19 residues. The CDR3 DNA is TGCAGTGCTAGAGATACGGGAACTAGCGGGTTAATAGCCAAAAACATTCAGTACCTC. It yields the protein CSARDTGTSGLIAKNIQYL.

Notes on this clonotype: A single base separates this from a much larger clone, so it may be a read error. This rearrangement joins TRBV21-1 to TRBJ2-5; TRBD1, as called in the table, went unchecked against the DNA. TRBV21-1 is a known pseudogene. The CDR3 has 18 residues. The CDR3 DNA reads as TGTGCCAGCAGCAAAGTCCAGGGGACAGGAGAATTCCAAGAGATCCAGTACTTC. Residues: CASSKVQGTGEFQEIQYF.

With respect to this clonotype: The junction does not match germline at one end; this may be a read error. This chain connects TRBV12-3 or TRBV12-4 to TRBJ2-7; 9 nucleotides line up with TRBD2. The CDR3 runs 14 residues. The CDR3 DNA is TGTGCCGGCAGTTCCGCCGGGACTAGCAGTGTCTTTTACTTC. Its translation is CAGSSAGTSSVFYF.

By frequency in the sample, this clonotype is medium-sized. The chain is built from TRBV19 and TRBJ1-1; D remains ambiguous. This CDR3 region has 13 residues. The germline V gene has CDR1 LNHDA and CDR2 SQIVND (reference sequence). V was shortened by 5 bases and J by 0 bases, with 7 bases between the two germline ends. CDR3 bases: TGTGCCAGTAGTCCGCCTTTGAACACTGAAGCTTTCTTT. It codes for CASSPPLNTEAFF.

This clonotype was detected only a few times. It may be a read error: a sequence one base away is much more abundant. CDR3 residues: CASSSGDRGYGHTF. The CDR3 region has the DNA TGTGCCAGCAGCTCCGGGGACAGGGGGTATGGCCACACCTTC. This chain joins TRBV5-6 and TRBJ1-2; TRBD1 matches 11 bases. Germline CDR1 SGHDT, CDR2 YYEEEE. This CDR3 has 14 amino acids.

This clonotype showed up just once. The junction differs from germline at one of its ends, possibly a read error. This rearrangement joins TRBV29-1 to TRBJ2-5; D is unclear. This CDR3 comprises 14 residues. CDR1 and CDR2 (germline): SQVTM, ANQGSEA. The CDR3 region has the DNA TGCAACGTTGAAGATGGTTCAAGGCGAGAGACCCAGTACTTC. It is translated as CNVEDGSRRETQYF.

Details on this clonotype: A much more abundant neighbour one base away suggests this may be a read error. This CDR3 is CASSRWDYQETQYF. The DNA of the CDR3 is TGTGCCAGCAGCAGATGGGACTACCAAGAGACCCAGTACTTC. This chain links TRBV13 with TRBJ2-5, with a weak D call TRBD2 (6 bases). V lost 5 bases and J lost 0, with 10 bases in between. The CDR3 extends over 14 amino acids. Germline assignment: CDR1 PRHDT and CDR2 FYEKMQ (reference sequence).

The chain links TRBV10-2 to TRBJ1-1; D call uncertain. There are 14 residues in the CDR3. Germline V lookup: CDR1 WSHSY, CDR2 SAAADI. The V and J ends lost 5 bases and 6 bases respectively, with 16 bases between them. The CDR3 coding sequence is TGCGCCAGCAGTCCCCTAGAGAGAGTAGCTGAAGCTTTCTTT. Its protein product is CASSPLERVAEAFF.